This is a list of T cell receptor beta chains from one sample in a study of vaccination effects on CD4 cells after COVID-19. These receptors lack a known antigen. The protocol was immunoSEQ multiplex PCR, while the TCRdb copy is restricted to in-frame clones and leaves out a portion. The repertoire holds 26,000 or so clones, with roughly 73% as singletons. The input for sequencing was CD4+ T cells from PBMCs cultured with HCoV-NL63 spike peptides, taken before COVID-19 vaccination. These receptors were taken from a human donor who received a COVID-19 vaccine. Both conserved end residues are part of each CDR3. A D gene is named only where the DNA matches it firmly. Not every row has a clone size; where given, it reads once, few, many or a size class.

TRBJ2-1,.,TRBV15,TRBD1,TGTGCCACCAGCTTACGACTGTACCCAGGGGGCTACAATGAGCAGTTCTTC,CATSLRLYPGGYNEQFF
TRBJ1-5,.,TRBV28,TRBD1,TGTGCCAGCAGCCGCGGGGGGACAGGGGGGTATCAGCCCCAGCATTTT,CASSRGGTGGYQPQHF
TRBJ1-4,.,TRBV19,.,TGTGCCACCACACTAACCCCAACTAATGAAAAACTGTTTTTT,CATTLTPTNEKLFF
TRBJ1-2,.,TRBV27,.,TGTGCCAGCAGTTTCGGCGGGTTTTACACCTTC,CASSFGGFYTF
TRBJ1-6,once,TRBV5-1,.,TGCGCCAGCAGCTTGGCCGGGAGCTCCTATAATTCACCCCTCCACTTT,CASSLAGSSYNSPLHF
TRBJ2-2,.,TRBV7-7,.,TGTGCTAGCAGCTTAGGAAGGGGAACCGGGGAGCTGTTTTTT,CASSLGRGTGELFF
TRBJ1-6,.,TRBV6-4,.,TGTGCCAGCAGTGACACCCGGGCTTTTAATTCACCCCTCCACTTT,CASSDTRAFNSPLHF
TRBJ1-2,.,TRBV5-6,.,TGTGCCAGCAGCCCTGACGGTGGAGTTAACTATGGCTACACCTTC,CASSPDGGVNYGYTF
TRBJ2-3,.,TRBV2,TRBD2,TGTGCCAGCGGTCGGACTAGCGGGGGAGATACGCAGTATTTT,CASGRTSGGDTQYF
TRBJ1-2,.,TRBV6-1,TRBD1,TGTGCCAGCAGTGAATTCGAGGGGGCCCGTGGGTCCCCAGGAAACTATGGCTACACCTTC,CASSEFEGARGSPGNYGYTF
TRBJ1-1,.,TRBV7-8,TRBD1,TGTGCCAGCAGCTTAGACCGGGACAGGGAGGCTTTCTTT,CASSLDRDREAFF
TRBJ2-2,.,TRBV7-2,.,TGTGCCAGCAGCTTATCCACCGGGGAGCTGTTTTTT,CASSLSTGELFF
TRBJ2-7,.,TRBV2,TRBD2,TGTGCCAGCACTTTTCGACTAGCGGGAGGGCTATATCCCTACGAGCAGTACTTC,CASTFRLAGGLYPYEQYF
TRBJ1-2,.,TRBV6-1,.,TGTGCCAGCAGTGAAGCGGGCGGGGTCTACTATGGCTACACCTTC,CASSEAGGVYYGYTF
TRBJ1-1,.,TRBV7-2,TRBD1,TGTGCCAGCAGCTACTTCAAGGGACAGCGGACTGAAGCTTTCTTT,CASSYFKGQRTEAFF
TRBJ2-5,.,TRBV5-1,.,TGCGCCAGCCGCGGAGTAGAGACCCAGTACTTC,CASRGVETQYF
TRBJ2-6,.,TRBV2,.,TGTGCCAGCAAACAGGGCTACTCTGGGGCCAACGTCCTGACTTTC,CASKQGYSGANVLTF
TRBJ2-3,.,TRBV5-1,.,TGCGCCAGCAGCTTGGATCTAGGAAACACAGATACGCAGTATTTT,CASSLDLGNTDTQYF
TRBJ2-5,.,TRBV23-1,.,TGCGCCAGCAGTCCCCCCTCAGAGACCCAGTACTTC,CASSPPSETQYF
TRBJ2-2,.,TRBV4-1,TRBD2,TGCGCCAGCAGCCAAGGCCTAGCGGTGACCACCGGGGAGCTGTTTTTT,CASSQGLAVTTGELFF
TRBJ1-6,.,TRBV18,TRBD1,TGTGCCAGCTCACCCTCAGGACAGGATAATTCACCCCTCCACTTT,CASSPSGQDNSPLHF
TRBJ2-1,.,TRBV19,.,TGTGCCAGCACAACCCAGAAAGGGGGTTACAATGAGCAGTTCTTC,CASTTQKGGYNEQFF
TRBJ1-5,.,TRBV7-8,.,TGTGCCAGCAGCTTAGGCAGGGTTAGCAATCAGCCCCAGCATTTT,CASSLGRVSNQPQHF
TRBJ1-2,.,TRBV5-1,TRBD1,TGCGCCAGCAGCTTGGCCCTGACAGGGGGCAAAGGTGGCTACACCTTC,CASSLALTGGKGGYTF
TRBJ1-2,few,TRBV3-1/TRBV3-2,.,TGTGCCAGCAGCGGACGGGTCTATGGCTACACCTTC,CASSGRVYGYTF
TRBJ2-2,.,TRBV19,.,TGTGCCAGTAGTATAGGCAGACCGAACACCGGGGAGCTGTTTTTT,CASSIGRPNTGELFF
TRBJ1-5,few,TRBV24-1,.,TGTGCCACCGCCCGTGCCCCTCCGGACCCAGATCAGCCCCAGCATTTT,CATARAPPDPDQPQHF
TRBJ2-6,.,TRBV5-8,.,TGTGCCAGCAGCTCGGGCGGAGGATCTGGGGCCAACGTCCTGACTTTC,CASSSGGGSGANVLTF